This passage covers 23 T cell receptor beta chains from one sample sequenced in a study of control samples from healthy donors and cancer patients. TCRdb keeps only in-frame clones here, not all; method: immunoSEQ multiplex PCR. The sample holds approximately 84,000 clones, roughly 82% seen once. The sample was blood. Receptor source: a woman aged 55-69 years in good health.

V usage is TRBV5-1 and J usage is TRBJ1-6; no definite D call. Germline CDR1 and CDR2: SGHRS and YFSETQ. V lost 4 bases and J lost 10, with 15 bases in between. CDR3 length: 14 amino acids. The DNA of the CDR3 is TGCGCCAGCAGCCCCCAAATGACGGGCTCACCCCTCCACTTT. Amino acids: CASSPQMTGSPLHF.

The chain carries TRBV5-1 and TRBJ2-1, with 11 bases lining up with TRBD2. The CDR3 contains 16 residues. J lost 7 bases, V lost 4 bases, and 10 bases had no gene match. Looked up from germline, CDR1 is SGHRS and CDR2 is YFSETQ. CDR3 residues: CASSQGLAATSNEQFF. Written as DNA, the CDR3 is TGCGCCAGCAGCCAGGGACTAGCGGCGACCTCTAATGAGCAGTTCTTC.

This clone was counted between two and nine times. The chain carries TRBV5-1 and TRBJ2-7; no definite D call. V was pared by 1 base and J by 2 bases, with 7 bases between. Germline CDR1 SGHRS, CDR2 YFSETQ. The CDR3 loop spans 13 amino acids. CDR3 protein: CASSLSGPYEQYF. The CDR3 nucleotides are TGCGCCAGCAGCTTGTCGGGCCCCTACGAGCAGTACTTC.

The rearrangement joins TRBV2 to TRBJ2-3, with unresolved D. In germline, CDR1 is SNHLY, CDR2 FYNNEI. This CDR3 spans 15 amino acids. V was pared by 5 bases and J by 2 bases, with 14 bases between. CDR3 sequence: CASSRAGGFTDTQYF. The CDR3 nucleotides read TGTGCCAGCAGTCGGGCCGGCGGATTCACAGATACGCAGTATTTT.

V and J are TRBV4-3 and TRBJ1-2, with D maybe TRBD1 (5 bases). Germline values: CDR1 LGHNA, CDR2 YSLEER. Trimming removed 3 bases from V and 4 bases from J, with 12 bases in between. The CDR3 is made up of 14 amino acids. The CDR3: CASSQVGLAYGYTF. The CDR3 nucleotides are TGCGCCAGCAGCCAGGTGGGGCTCGCCTATGGCTACACCTTC.

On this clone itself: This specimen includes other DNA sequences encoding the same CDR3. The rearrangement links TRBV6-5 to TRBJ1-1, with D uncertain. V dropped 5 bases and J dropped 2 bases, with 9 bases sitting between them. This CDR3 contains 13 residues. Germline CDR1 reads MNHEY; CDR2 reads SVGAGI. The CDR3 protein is CASSRTGNTEAFF. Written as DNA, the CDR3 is TGTGCCAGCAGTCGTACGGGTAACACTGAAGCTTTCTTT.

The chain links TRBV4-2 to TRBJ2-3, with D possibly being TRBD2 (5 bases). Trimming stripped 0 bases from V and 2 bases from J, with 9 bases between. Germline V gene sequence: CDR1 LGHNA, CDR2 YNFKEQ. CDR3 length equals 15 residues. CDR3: CASSQDVLATDTQYF. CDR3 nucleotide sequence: TGTGCCAGCAGCCAAGATGTGCTAGCCACAGATACGCAGTATTTT.

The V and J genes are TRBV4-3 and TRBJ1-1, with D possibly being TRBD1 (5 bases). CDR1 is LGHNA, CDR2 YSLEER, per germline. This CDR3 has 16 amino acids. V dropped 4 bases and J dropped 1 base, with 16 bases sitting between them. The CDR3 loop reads CASSLTTGLRNTEAFF. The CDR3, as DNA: TGCGCCAGCAGCCTAACAACGGGACTTCGGAACACTGAAGCTTTCTTT.

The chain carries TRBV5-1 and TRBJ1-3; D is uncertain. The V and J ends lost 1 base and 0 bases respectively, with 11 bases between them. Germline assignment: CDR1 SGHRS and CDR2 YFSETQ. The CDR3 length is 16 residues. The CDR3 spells CASSLMAYSSGNTIYF. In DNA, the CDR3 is TGCGCCAGCAGCTTGATGGCGTATAGCTCTGGAAACACCATATATTTT.

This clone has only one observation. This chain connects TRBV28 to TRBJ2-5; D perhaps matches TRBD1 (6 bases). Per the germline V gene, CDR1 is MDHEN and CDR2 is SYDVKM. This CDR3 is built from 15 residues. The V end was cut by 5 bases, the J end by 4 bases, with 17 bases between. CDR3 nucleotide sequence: TGTGCCAGCAGTCCACAGGGTCCCCCGGTAGAGACCCAGTACTTC. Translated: CASSPQGPPVETQYF.

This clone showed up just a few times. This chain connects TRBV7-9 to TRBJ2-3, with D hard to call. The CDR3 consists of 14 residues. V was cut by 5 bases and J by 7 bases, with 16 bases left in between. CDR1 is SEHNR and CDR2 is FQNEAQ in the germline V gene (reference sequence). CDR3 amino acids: CASSPRLLAYTQYF. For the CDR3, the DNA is TGTGCCAGCAGCCCCCGGCTCTTGGCCTATACGCAGTATTTT.

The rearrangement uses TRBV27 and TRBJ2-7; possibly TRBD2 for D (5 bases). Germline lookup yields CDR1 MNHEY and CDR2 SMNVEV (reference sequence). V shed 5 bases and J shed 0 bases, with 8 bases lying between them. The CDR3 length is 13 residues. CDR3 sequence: CASSRTSSYEQYF. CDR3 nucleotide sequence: TGTGCCAGCAGTAGGACTTCCTCCTACGAGCAGTACTTC.

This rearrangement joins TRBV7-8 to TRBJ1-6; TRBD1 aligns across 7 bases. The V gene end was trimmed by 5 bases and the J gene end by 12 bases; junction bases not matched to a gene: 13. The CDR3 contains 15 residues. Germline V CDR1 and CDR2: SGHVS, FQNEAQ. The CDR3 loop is CASSQSNDREGPLHF. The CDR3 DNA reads TGTGCCAGCAGCCAATCTAACGACAGGGAGGGACCCCTCCACTTT.

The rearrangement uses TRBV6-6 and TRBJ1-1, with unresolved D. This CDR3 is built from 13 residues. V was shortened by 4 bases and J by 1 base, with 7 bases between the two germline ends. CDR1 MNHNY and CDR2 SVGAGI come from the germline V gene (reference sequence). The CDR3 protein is CASSWAANTEAFF. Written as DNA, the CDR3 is TGTGCCAGCAGTTGGGCAGCGAACACTGAAGCTTTCTTT.

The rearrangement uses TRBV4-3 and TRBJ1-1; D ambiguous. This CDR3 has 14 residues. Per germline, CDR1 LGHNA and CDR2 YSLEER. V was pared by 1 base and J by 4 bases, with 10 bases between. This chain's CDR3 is CASSQGEGSTEAFF. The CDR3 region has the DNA TGCGCCAGCAGCCAAGGAGAAGGGAGCACTGAAGCTTTCTTT.

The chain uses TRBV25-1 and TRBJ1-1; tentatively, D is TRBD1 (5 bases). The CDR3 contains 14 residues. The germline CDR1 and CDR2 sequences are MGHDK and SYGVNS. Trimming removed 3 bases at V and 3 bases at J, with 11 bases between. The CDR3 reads CASSDPRVDTEAFF. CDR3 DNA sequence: TGTGCCAGCAGTGACCCCAGGGTGGACACTGAAGCTTTCTTT. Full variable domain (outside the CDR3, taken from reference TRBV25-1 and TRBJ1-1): EADIYQTPRYLVIGTGKKITLECSQTMGHDKMYWYQQDPGMELHLIHYSYGVNSTEKGDLSSESTVSRIRTEHFPLTLESARPSHTSQYLCASSDPRVDTEAFFGQGTRLTVV.

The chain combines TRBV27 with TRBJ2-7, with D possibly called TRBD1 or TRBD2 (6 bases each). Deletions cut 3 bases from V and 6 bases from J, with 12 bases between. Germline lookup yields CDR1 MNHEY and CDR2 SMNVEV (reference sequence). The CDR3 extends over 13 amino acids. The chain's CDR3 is CASSLSGASEQYF. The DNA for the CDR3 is TGTGCCAGCAGTTTGTCGGGGGCGAGCGAGCAGTACTTC.

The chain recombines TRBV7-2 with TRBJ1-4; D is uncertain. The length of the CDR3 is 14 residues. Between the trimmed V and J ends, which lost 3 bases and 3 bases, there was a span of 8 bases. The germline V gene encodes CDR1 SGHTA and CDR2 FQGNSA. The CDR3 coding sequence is TGTGCCAGCAGCTTGGGGTTTGCTAATGAAAAACTGTTTTTT. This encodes CASSLGFANEKLFF.

The CDR3 coding sequence is TGTGCCAGCAGCTCCTTAGGGGGACAGGGAAACTACGAGCAGTACTTC. This encodes CASSSLGGQGNYEQYF. The V and J genes are TRBV11-2 and TRBJ2-7, with 9 bases aligning to TRBD1. Per the germline V gene, CDR1 is SGHAT and CDR2 is FQNNGV. CDR3 length: 16 amino acids. V lost 4 bases, J lost 3 bases, and 10 bases stayed unmatched.

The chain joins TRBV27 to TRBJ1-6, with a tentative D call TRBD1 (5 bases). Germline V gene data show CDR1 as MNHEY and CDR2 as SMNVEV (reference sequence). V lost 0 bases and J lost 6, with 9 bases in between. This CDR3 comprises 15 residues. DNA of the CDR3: TGTGCCAGCAGTTTATCGGGACTCACTAATTCACCCCTCCACTTT. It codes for CASSLSGLTNSPLHF.

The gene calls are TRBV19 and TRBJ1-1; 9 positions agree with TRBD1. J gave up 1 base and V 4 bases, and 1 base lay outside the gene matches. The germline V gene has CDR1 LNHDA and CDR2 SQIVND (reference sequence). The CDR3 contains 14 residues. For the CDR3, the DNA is TGTGCCAGTAGTAGGGGACAGGGGAACACTGAAGCTTTCTTT. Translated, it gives CASSRGQGNTEAFF.

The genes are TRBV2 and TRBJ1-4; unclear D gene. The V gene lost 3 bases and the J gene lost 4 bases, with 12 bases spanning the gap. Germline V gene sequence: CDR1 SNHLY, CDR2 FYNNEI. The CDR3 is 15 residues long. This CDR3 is CASSDMRAGNEKLFF. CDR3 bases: TGTGCCAGCAGTGATATGAGGGCTGGTAATGAAAAACTGTTTTTT.

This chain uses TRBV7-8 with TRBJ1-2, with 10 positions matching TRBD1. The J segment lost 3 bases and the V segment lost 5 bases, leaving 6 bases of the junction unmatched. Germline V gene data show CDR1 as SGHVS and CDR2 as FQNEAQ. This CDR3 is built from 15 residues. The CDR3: CASSIRDRGDYGYTF. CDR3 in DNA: TGTGCCAGCAGCATCCGGGACAGGGGAGACTATGGCTACACCTTC. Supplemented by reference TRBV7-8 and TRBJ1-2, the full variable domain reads GAGVSQSPRYKVAKRGQDVALRCDPISGHVSLFWYQQALGQGPEFLTYFQNEAQLDKSGLPSDRFFAERPEGSVSTLKIQRTQQEDSAVYLCASSIRDRGDYGYTFGSGTRLTVV.